This TCR beta chain was identified during a study of control samples from healthy donors and cancer patients. The CDR3 length is 14 residues. CDR1 is ENHRY and CDR2 is SYGVKD in the germline V gene. Trimming took 0 bases from V and 4 from J, leaving 9 bases between them. Data came from immunoSEQ multiplex PCR; TCRdb stores just in-frame clones and leaves some out. The data show 100,000 to 150,000 clones, around 93% seen once. A single count supports this clone. Sequencing used blood. The origin of this receptor is a man in his late teens or twenties in good health. The chain joins TRBV10-3 to TRBJ1-1; D remains ambiguous. CDR3 residues: CAISESEQPTEAFF. In DNA form, the CDR3 reads TGTGCCATCAGTGAGTCCGAACAGCCCACTGAAGCTTTCTTT.